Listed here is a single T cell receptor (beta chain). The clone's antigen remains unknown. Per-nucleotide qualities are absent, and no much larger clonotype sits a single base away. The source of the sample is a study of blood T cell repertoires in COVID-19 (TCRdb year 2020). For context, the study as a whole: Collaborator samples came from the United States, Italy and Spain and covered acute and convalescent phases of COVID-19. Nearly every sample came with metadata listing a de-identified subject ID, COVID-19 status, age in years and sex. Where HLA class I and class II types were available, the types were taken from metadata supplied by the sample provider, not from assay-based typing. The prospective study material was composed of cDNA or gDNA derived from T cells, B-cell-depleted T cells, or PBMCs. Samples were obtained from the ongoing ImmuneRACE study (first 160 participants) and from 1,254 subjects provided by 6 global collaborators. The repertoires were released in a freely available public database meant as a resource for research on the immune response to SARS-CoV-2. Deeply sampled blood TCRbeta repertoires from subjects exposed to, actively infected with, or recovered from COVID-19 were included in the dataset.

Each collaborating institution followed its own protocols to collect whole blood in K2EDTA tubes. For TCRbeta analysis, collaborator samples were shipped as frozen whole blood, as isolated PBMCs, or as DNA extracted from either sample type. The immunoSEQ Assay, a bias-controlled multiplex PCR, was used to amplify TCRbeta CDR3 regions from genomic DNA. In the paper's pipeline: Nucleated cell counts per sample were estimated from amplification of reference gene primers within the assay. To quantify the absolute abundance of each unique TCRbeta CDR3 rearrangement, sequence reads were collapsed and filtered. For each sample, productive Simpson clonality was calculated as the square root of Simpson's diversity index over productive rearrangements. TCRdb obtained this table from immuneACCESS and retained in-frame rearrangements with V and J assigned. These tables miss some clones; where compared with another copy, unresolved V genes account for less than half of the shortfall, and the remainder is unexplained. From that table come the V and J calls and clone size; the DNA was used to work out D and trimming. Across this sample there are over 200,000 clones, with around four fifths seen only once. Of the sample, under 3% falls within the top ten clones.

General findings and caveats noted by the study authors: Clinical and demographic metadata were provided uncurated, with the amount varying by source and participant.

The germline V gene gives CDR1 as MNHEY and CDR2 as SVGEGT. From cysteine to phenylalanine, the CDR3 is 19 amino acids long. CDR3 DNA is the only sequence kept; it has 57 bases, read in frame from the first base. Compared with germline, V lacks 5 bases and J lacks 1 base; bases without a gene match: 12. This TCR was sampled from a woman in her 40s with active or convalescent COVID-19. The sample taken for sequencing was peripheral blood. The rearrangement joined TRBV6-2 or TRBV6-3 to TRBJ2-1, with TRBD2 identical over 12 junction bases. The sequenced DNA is TGTGCCAGCAGTGCCCTAGCGGGGGGGCGGCTAGCGTCCTACAATGAGCAGTTCTTC. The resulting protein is CASSALAGGRLASYNEQFF.